Listed here are 11 T cell receptor beta chains from one sample, sequenced in a study of cytotoxic CD8 clonotypes in ibrutinib-treated CLL. The table came from immunoSEQ multiplex PCR; TCRdb's copy has only in-frame clones and leaves some out. This sample carries almost 85,000 clones, just over 85% of them seen once, and the ten largest clones take approximately 5.4%. The sequences come from PBMCs, collected before ibrutinib treatment. The receptors originated from a human donor with chronic lymphocytic leukemia.

This clone was observed once. The rearrangement uses TRBV29-1 and TRBJ2-7; 7 bases align to TRBD2. Germline V gives CDR1 SQVTM, CDR2 ANQGSEA. V lost 2 bases, J lost 4 bases, and 11 bases stayed unmatched. The length of the CDR3 is 15 residues. The CDR3 region is CSVELSGRDDYEQYF. In nucleotides, the CDR3 is TGCAGCGTTGAATTATCTGGGAGGGACGATTACGAGCAGTACTTC.

The chain uses TRBV5-6 and TRBJ1-4, with D possibly TRBD1 on 5 matching bases. This CDR3 is 15 amino acids long. From germline, CDR1 is SGHDT and CDR2 YYEEEE. The V gene lost 5 bases and the J gene lost 8 bases, with 19 bases spanning the gap. The DNA for the CDR3 is TGTGCCAGCAGGCGCACGGGCAGGTGGGGGGAAAAACTGTTTTTT. Encoded protein: CASRRTGRWGEKLFF.

The chain links TRBV28 to TRBJ1-1; D gene uncertain. CDR3 size: 12 residues. V was pared by 4 bases and J by 7 bases, with 10 bases between. Germline V gene data show CDR1 as MDHEN and CDR2 as SYDVKM. DNA for the CDR3: TGTGCCAGCAGTTATCTCGGGATTGAAGCTTTCTTT. Translated, it gives CASSYLGIEAFF.

This sequence joins TRBV7-2 and TRBJ2-1; D is tentatively TRBD1 or TRBD2 (5 bases each). CDR3 length equals 15 residues. V was pared by 7 bases and J by 5 bases, with 18 bases between. CDR1 and CDR2 from the germline V gene are SGHTA and FQGNSA. The CDR3 bases are TGTGCCAGCACAAGACGTATGGGGGAGAACAATGAGCAGTTCTTC. It codes for CASTRRMGENNEQFF.

The chain recombines TRBV9 with TRBJ2-3; D is possibly TRBD1 (5 bases). This CDR3 spans 14 amino acids. V dropped 2 bases and J dropped 5 bases, with 12 bases sitting between them. The germline gives CDR1 SGDLS, CDR2 YYNGEE. In DNA form, the CDR3 reads TGTGCCAGCAGCGTCCGTCCTCAGGGAGATACGCAGTATTTT. Translating gives CASSVRPQGDTQYF.

The V call is TRBV6-5, the J call TRBJ1-3; TRBD1 matches at 7 bases. J was trimmed by 2 bases and V by 4 bases; bases with no gene match: 2. Germline V gene lookup returns CDR1 MNHEY and CDR2 SVGAGI. This CDR3 has 14 residues. The CDR3 here is CASSLQGTGNTIYF. The CDR3 DNA reads TGTGCCAGCAGTTTACAGGGGACTGGAAACACCATATATTTT.

V and J are TRBV9 and TRBJ1-1; TRBD1 is a possible D gene (5 bases). The germline V and J ends were trimmed by 3 bases and 0 bases, with 12 bases remaining between them. CDR1 SGDLS and CDR2 YYNGEE come from the germline V gene. This CDR3 region has 15 residues. The CDR3 sequence: CASSDSQGVNTEAFF. DNA of the CDR3: TGTGCCAGCAGCGACTCCCAGGGAGTGAACACTGAAGCTTTCTTT.

The rearrangement joins TRBV28 to TRBJ2-1; a possible D gene is TRBD1 (6 bases). The CDR3 length is 12 residues. V lost 2 bases to trimming and J lost 13 bases, with 12 bases between them. Germline CDR1 and CDR2: MDHEN and SYDVKM. The CDR3 nucleotides read TGTGCCAGCAGTTTAGGACAGCCACAACAGTTCTTC. Protein product: CASSLGQPQQFF.

The chain employs TRBV4-3 and TRBJ2-1; 8 bases agree with TRBD2. This CDR3 spans 18 amino acids. CDR1 and CDR2 (germline): LGHNA, YSLEER. The junction had 14 bases not matched to a gene; V was cut back by 4 bases and J by 3 bases. CDR3 sequence (DNA): TGCGCCAGCAGCCCATCCCTGCCGCGGGAGGTGTTCTACAATGAGCAGTTCTTC. Protein: CASSPSLPREVFYNEQFF.

The sample holds a few counts of this clone. V and J are TRBV19 and TRBJ1-2, with TRBD1 as a possible D gene (5 bases). Germline V gene data show CDR1 as LNHDA and CDR2 as SQIVND (reference sequence). The CDR3 runs to 16 residues. V shed 7 bases and J shed 0 bases, with 18 bases lying between them. In DNA form, the CDR3 reads TGTGCCAGTATTCCTAGTCGGGGCTCCCCTAACTATGGCTACACCTTC. Translating gives CASIPSRGSPNYGYTF.

The chain joins TRBV27 to TRBJ2-1, with D possibly matching TRBD1 (5 bases). CDR1 is MNHEY, CDR2 SMNVEV, per germline (reference sequence). Trimming cost V 4 bases and J 6 bases, with 10 bases left between them. The CDR3 has 13 residues. In DNA form, the CDR3 reads TGTGCCAGCAGTTCTAGACAGCGCAATGAGCAGTTCTTC. Protein sequence: CASSSRQRNEQFF.